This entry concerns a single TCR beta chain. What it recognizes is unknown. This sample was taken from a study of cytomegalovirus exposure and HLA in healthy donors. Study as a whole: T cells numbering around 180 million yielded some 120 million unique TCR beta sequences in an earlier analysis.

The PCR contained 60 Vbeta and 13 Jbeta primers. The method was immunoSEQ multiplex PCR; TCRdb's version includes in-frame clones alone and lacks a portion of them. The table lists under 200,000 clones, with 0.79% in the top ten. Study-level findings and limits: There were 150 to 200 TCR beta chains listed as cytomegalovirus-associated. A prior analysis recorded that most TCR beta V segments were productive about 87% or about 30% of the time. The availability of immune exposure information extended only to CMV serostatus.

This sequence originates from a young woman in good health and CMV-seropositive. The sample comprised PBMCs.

CDR3: CASSETPRGLAGYEQYF. The CDR3, as DNA: TGTGCCAGCAGTGAAACGCCGCGAGGACTAGCGGGGTACGAGCAGTACTTC. This chain links TRBV2 with TRBJ2-7; TRBD2 aligns across 12 bases. V shed 2 bases, J shed 4 bases, and the junction held 9 bases outside the gene matches. The CDR3 runs to 17 residues. Germline assignment: CDR1 SNHLY and CDR2 FYNNEI. Drawing the rest from reference TRBV2 and TRBJ2-7, the complete variable domain is EPEVTQTPSHQVTQMGQEVILRCVPISNHLYFYWYRQILGQKVEFLVSFYNNEISEKSEIFDDQFSVERPDGSNFTLKIRSTKLEDSAMYFCASSETPRGLAGYEQYFGPGTRLTVT.